The 30 T cell receptor beta chains in this list originate from one sample, sequenced in a study of beta chain features in type 1 diabetes. Isolated RNA was reverse transcribed in full, so expressed TCRB transcripts were sequenced. TCRdb's table, derived via immunoSEQ multiplex PCR, lists solely in-frame clones and lacks some. The table has hundreds of thousands of clones, over 12% seen once. The source material was naive CD4+ T cells from blood. These receptors came from a middle-aged woman in good health.

The rearrangement joins TRBV6-5 to TRBJ2-1, with a weak D call TRBD2 (5 bases). Between the trimmed V and J ends, which lost 2 bases and 16 bases, there was a span of 15 bases. CDR1 and CDR2 from the germline V gene are MNHEY and SVGAGI. The CDR3 contains 12 residues. CDR3 protein: CASSYAGGVAFF. As DNA, the CDR3 is TGTGCCAGCAGTTACGCGGGTGGGGTTGCTTTCTTC.

This clone showed up just a few times. The rearrangement uses TRBV4-2 and TRBJ1-5; D is undetermined. Trimming shortened V by 0 bases and J by 4 bases, and 10 bases separated the two germline ends. This CDR3 is 15 amino acids long. The germline CDR1 and CDR2 sequences are LGHNA and YNFKEQ. The CDR3 DNA follows: TGTGCCAGCAGCCAAGATCGCGAGAAAAATCAGCCCCAGCATTTT. Translating gives CASSQDREKNQPQHF.

The chain employs TRBV5-1 and TRBJ2-6; a possible D gene is TRBD2 (5 bases). The CDR3 totals 14 residues. Trimming shortened V by 4 bases and J by 0 bases, and 5 bases separated the two germline ends. CDR1 SGHRS and CDR2 YFSETQ come from the germline V gene. The CDR3 DNA sequence: TGCGCCAGCAGCGGGAGCTCTGGGGCCAACGTCCTGACTTTC. Amino acids: CASSGSSGANVLTF. Supplemented by reference TRBV5-1 and TRBJ2-6, the full variable domain reads KAGVTQTPRYLIKTRGQQVTLSCSPISGHRSVSWYQQTPGQGLQFLFEYFSETQRNKGNFPGRFSGRQFSNSRSEMNVSTLELGDSALYLCASSGSSGANVLTFGAGSRLTVL.

This clone was counted only a few times. The V call is TRBV28, the J call TRBJ1-1, with D uncertain. CDR3 length: 12 amino acids. With 6 bases removed from V and 0 bases from J, the gap between germline ends came to 5 bases. Germline CDR1 MDHEN, CDR2 SYDVKM. The CDR3 DNA reads as TGTGCCAGCAGCCCTTTGAACACTGAAGCTTTCTTT. Translating it yields CASSPLNTEAFF. The full variable domain, in which reference TRBV28 and TRBJ1-1 provide the parts outside the CDR3, is DVKVTQSSRYLVKRTGEKVFLECVQDMDHENMFWYRQDPGLGLRLIYFSYDVKMKEKGDIPEGYSVSREKKERFSLILESASTNQTSMYLCASSPLNTEAFFGQGTRLTVV.

The rearrangement joins TRBV2 to TRBJ2-2; D perhaps matches TRBD1 (6 bases). CDR1 and CDR2 (germline): SNHLY, FYNNEI. This CDR3 is built from 14 residues. Trimming removed 3 bases from V and 1 base from J, with 6 bases in between. DNA of the CDR3: TGTGCCAGCAGTGACAGGGGGAACACCGGGGAGCTGTTTTTT. It is translated as CASSDRGNTGELFF.

The chain links TRBV9 to TRBJ2-3, with TRBD2 as a possible D gene (6 bases). Trimming took off 4 bases at V and 9 bases at J, with 12 bases between the two ends. This CDR3 is built from 12 residues. The germline CDR1 and CDR2 sequences are SGDLS and YYNGEE. The CDR3 DNA reads as TGTGCCAGCAGCCCGGGGGTTGGCACGCAGTATTTT. Encoded protein: CASSPGVGTQYF.

The chain couples TRBV7-2 to TRBJ2-1; a possible D gene is TRBD1 (6 bases). The CDR3 totals 16 residues. V was pared by 1 base and J by 3 bases, with 13 bases between. CDR1 SGHTA and CDR2 FQGNSA come from the germline V gene. Here the CDR3 DNA reads TGTGCCAGCAGCTTAGTTATAAGCAGGGGCTACAATGAGCAGTTCTTC. Translated: CASSLVISRGYNEQFF.

This clone occurred once. V gene TRBV5-4 combines with J gene TRBJ2-5; a possible D gene is TRBD2 (5 bases). V was pared by 4 bases and J by 6 bases, with 16 bases between. Per the germline V gene, CDR1 is SGHNT and CDR2 is YYREEE (reference sequence). The CDR3 contains 14 residues. CDR3 in DNA: TGTGCCAGCAGCCCACGGGAAGGCCGAAAGACCCAGTACTTC. It translates to CASSPREGRKTQYF.

This clone was seen many times. This chain links TRBV21-1 with TRBJ2-7; no check of the table's D call, TRBD2, against the DNA was made. TRBV21-1 is a recognized pseudogene. This CDR3 has 10 amino acids. CDR3 residues: CASTNYEQYF. CDR3 DNA sequence: TGTGCCAGCACTAACTACGAGCAGTACTTC.

This clone was found a few times. The rearrangement uses TRBV11-2 and TRBJ2-5; D perhaps matches TRBD2 (6 bases). Germline CDR1 and CDR2: SGHAT and FQNNGV. The germline V and J ends were trimmed by 0 bases and 5 bases, with 10 bases remaining between them. The CDR3 covers 14 residues. The DNA of the CDR3 is TGTGCCAGCAGCTTAGATGAGGGGAGGGAGACCCAGTACTTC. Protein: CASSLDEGRETQYF.

In its sample, this clone was seen many times. This chain connects TRBV10-3 to TRBJ1-2; TRBD1 matches at 8 bases. The length of the CDR3 is 13 residues. J gave up 8 bases and V 10 bases, and 12 bases lay outside the gene matches. Per germline, CDR1 ENHRY and CDR2 SYGVKD. CDR3 in DNA: TGTGCCACGGGTCGGGGACAGGACGCGGGCTACACCTTC. The encoded protein is CATGRGQDAGYTF.

This clone has just a few counts. CDR3 DNA sequence: TGCGCCAGCAGCCCCGGGACAGGGGGGACTGAAGCTTTCTTT. Its translation is CASSPGTGGTEAFF. The chain employs TRBV5-1 and TRBJ1-1; 11 nucleotides match TRBD1. V was clipped by 4 bases and J by 5 bases; unmatched bases: 4. The CDR3 has 14 amino acids. Germline CDR1 and CDR2: SGHRS and YFSETQ.

The V call is TRBV7-2, the J call TRBJ2-7; 7 bases line up with TRBD2. The CDR3 length is 13 residues. Germline V lookup: CDR1 SGHTA, CDR2 FQGNSA. V trimming: 1 base; J trimming: 5 bases; junction bases outside the gene matches: 2. CDR3 DNA: TGTGCCAGCAGCTTAGGAGCGGGGAACGAGCAGTACTTC. Its translation: CASSLGAGNEQYF.

This chain uses TRBV7-2 with TRBJ2-7, with unresolved D. Trimming removed 2 bases at V and 4 bases at J, with 12 bases between. Germline V gene lookup returns CDR1 SGHTA and CDR2 FQGNSA. The CDR3 loop spans 14 amino acids. The CDR3 is CASSLSLTFYEQYF. DNA of the CDR3: TGTGCCAGCAGCTTAAGCCTGACATTTTACGAGCAGTACTTC.

J is TRBJ2-7 and V is TRBV29-1; 9 positions agree with TRBD1. Germline CDR1 and CDR2: SQVTM and ANQGSEA. CDR3 length equals 15 residues. The V gene end was trimmed by 5 bases and the J gene end by 7 bases; junction bases not matched to a gene: 15. CDR3 coding DNA: TGCAGCGTTTCCCTTCGACCGGGACAGGGACTGGAGCAGTACTTC. Its protein is CSVSLRPGQGLEQYF.

This clone was counted between two and nine times. J is TRBJ2-1 and V is TRBV7-2; TRBD2 might be the D (6 bases). Trimming stripped 5 bases from V and 12 bases from J, with 29 bases between. The CDR3 sequence is 17 residues long. Germline V gene lookup returns CDR1 SGHTA and CDR2 FQGNSA. CDR3 nucleotide sequence: TGTGCCAGCAGCCAAACCCGGGGGAGCGAATGGGTGGGTGGGCAGTTCTTC. Translated, it gives CASSQTRGSEWVGGQFF.

The chain couples TRBV7-2 to TRBJ2-2; D uncertain. Deletions cut 5 bases from V and 7 bases from J, with 8 bases between. The V gene's germline CDR1 is SGHTA and CDR2 FQGNSA. The CDR3 totals 12 residues. This chain's CDR3 is CASSLQFGELFF. DNA for the CDR3: TGTGCCAGCAGCCTCCAGTTCGGGGAGCTGTTTTTT.

A few counts support this clone. The chain's CDR3 is CASSFGTGGGRRDTQYF. Written as DNA, the CDR3 is TGTGCCAGCAGCTTCGGGACAGGGGGCGGTCGTCGAGATACGCAGTATTTT. The rearrangement joins TRBV7-2 to TRBJ2-3; TRBD1 agrees at 12 bases. Germline V gives CDR1 SGHTA, CDR2 FQGNSA. The CDR3 totals 17 residues. Trimming cost V 3 bases and J 5 bases; bases outside gene matches: 9. The complete variable domain, with remaining parts taken from reference TRBV7-2 and TRBJ2-3, reads GAGVSQSPSNKVTEKGKDVELRCDPISGHTALYWYRQSLGQGLEFLIYFQGNSAPDKSGLPSDRFSAERTGGSVSTLTIQRTQQEDSAVYLCASSFGTGGGRRDTQYFGPGTRLTVL.

The V and J genes are TRBV5-4 and TRBJ2-7; tentatively, D is TRBD2 (6 bases). The CDR3 runs to 13 residues. V dropped 2 bases and J dropped 3 bases, with 9 bases sitting between them. CDR1 and CDR2 from the germline V gene are SGHNT and YYREEE (reference sequence). The CDR3, as DNA: TGTGCCAGCAGCTTCCCCGGGAGCTACGAGCAGTACTTC. Translating it yields CASSFPGSYEQYF.

This clone was counted a few times. The chain joins TRBV5-1 to TRBJ2-5; 11 nucleotides agree with TRBD2. From germline, CDR1 is SGHRS and CDR2 YFSETQ. The CDR3 loop spans 17 amino acids. Trimming took 3 bases from V and 7 from J; bases not matched to a gene: 14. CDR3 sequence: CASSSSSSGGSIGTQYF. CDR3 bases: TGCGCCAGCAGCTCCTCCTCTAGCGGGGGGAGTATCGGGACCCAGTACTTC.

A few counts support this clone. The chain carries TRBV25-1 and TRBJ2-7; weak D call: TRBD1 (7 bases). CDR3 length: 15 amino acids. Germline V gene lookup returns CDR1 MGHDK and CDR2 SYGVNS. V lost 1 base and J 9 bases, leaving 19 bases between the germline ends. The CDR3 DNA reads as TGTGCCAGCAGTGAATCAGGGGGGCCTACTTCGGGGCAGTACTTC. Translation gives CASSESGGPTSGQYF.

This chain uses TRBV5-5 with TRBJ2-7; the D is unclear. CDR3 length equals 13 residues. The germline V gene has CDR1 SGHKS and CDR2 YYEKEE (reference sequence). V was shortened by 2 bases and J by 3 bases, with 9 bases between the two germline ends. The DNA of the CDR3 is TGTGCCAGCAGCTTTTTAGCTCTCTACGAGCAGTACTTC. Translated, it gives CASSFLALYEQYF.

The chain uses TRBV19 and TRBJ2-3; TRBD1 aligns across 8 bases. The CDR3 totals 15 residues. Per germline, CDR1 LNHDA and CDR2 SQIVND (reference sequence). V lost 5 bases and J lost 8; bases outside the gene matches: 12. This CDR3 is CASSDRGVGSGTQYF. In nucleotides, the CDR3 is TGTGCCAGTAGTGACAGGGGAGTAGGTTCGGGTACGCAGTATTTT.

In the case of this clone: The same CDR3 can be traced to other DNA sequences in this sample. The chain couples TRBV19 to TRBJ1-5; TRBD1 aligns across 7 bases. The CDR3 contains 14 residues. Trimming cost V 4 bases and J 1 base; bases outside gene matches: 1. Germline V lookup: CDR1 LNHDA, CDR2 SQIVND (reference sequence). The CDR3: CASSTQGSNQPQHF. The CDR3 DNA follows: TGTGCCAGTAGTACACAGGGGAGCAATCAGCCCCAGCATTTT.

This clone was detected only a few times. Germline is not matched at one junction end, which may reflect a read error. The rearrangement uses TRBV7-7 and TRBJ2-5, with D possibly being TRBD2 (6 bases). This CDR3 is built from 13 residues. The V gene's germline CDR1 is SSHAT and CDR2 FNYEAQ (reference sequence). The CDR3 nucleotides read TGTGCTAGCAGCCCTAGGGGAGGAGAGACCCAGTACTTC. Amino acids: CASSPRGGETQYF.

The sample holds a few counts of this clone. The V and J genes are TRBV7-9 and TRBJ1-2, with 7 positions matching TRBD1. Germline trimming cut 6 bases from V and 5 bases from J; bases unmatched to any gene: 12. Germline V CDR1 and CDR2: SEHNR, FQNEAQ (reference sequence). The CDR3 is 15 residues long. CDR3 in DNA: TGTGCCAGCAGGGAAGACAGGGAATTTGGATATGGCTACACCTTC. This translates into CASREDREFGYGYTF.

The chain couples TRBV9 to TRBJ1-1; D is uncertain. The V gene's germline CDR1 is SGDLS and CDR2 YYNGEE. Deletions cut 0 bases from V and 6 bases from J, with 9 bases between. The CDR3 runs 13 residues. The CDR3 reads CASSVVAYAEAFF. The DNA of the CDR3 is TGTGCCAGCAGCGTAGTAGCTTACGCTGAAGCTTTCTTT.

This clone was picked up a small number of times. The V and J genes are TRBV11-2 and TRBJ1-5; no firm D call. The CDR3 length is 13 residues. V lost 3 bases, J lost 1 base, and 4 bases lay in between. The germline gives CDR1 SGHAT, CDR2 FQNNGV. CDR3 nucleotide sequence: TGTGCCAGCAGCTTGGAGAGCAATCAGCCCCAGCATTTT. Its translation is CASSLESNQPQHF. Variable domain in full (rest from reference TRBV11-2 and TRBJ1-5): EAGVAQSPRYKIIEKRQSVAFWCNPISGHATLYWYQQILGQGPKLLIQFQNNGVVDDSQLPKDRFSAERLKGVDSTLKIQPAKLEDSAVYLCASSLESNQPQHFGDGTRLSIL.

This sequence joins TRBV7-9 and TRBJ2-5, with D tentatively TRBD1 (5 bases). The CDR3 covers 14 residues. The germline V gene encodes CDR1 SEHNR and CDR2 FQNEAQ (reference sequence). V was shortened by 0 bases and J by 4 bases, with 9 bases between the two germline ends. The CDR3 protein is CASSLASRGETQYF. CDR3 sequence (DNA): TGTGCCAGCAGCTTAGCGTCAAGGGGAGAGACCCAGTACTTC.

This clone was seen more than once but under ten times. The chain uses TRBV9 and TRBJ1-3; tentative D call: TRBD1 (5 bases). Germline lookup yields CDR1 SGDLS and CDR2 YYNGEE. The CDR3 extends over 15 amino acids. Trimming removed 3 bases at V and 4 bases at J, with 14 bases between. In DNA form, the CDR3 reads TGTGCCAGCAGCGCGGGCTTTCAGGGCGGAAACACCATATATTTT. Translation gives CASSAGFQGGNTIYF.